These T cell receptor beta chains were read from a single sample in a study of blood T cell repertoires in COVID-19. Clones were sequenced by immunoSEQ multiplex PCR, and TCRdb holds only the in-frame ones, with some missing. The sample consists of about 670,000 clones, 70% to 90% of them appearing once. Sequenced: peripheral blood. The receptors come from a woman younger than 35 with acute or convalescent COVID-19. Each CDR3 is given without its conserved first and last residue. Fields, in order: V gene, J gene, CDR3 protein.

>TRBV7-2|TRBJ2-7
ASSQTGGGLYEQY
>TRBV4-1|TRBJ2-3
ASRSLAGGPDTQY
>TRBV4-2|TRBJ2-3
ASSQDRGSTDTQY
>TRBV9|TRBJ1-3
ASSPRSGNTIY
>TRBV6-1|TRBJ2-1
ASSEEPSVPYNEQF
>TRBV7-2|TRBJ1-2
ASSLKGDGGPGYT
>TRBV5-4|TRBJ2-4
ASTDTALNIQY
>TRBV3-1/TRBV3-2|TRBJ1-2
ASSQVFFYGYT
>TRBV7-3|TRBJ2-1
ASSFTREGEQF
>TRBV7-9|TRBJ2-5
ASSSRAGGQETQY
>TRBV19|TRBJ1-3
ASSLTGGSGNTIY
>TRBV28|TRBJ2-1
ASSLSWRESYNEQF
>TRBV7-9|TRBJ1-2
ASSKTGGYT
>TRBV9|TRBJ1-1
ASSAERDRANTEAF
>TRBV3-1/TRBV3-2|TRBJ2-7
ASSDYRTYEQY
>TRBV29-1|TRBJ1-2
SVRFRGQGYGYT
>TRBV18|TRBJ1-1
ASSPGQPEAF
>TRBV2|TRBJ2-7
ASSDQGTYEQY
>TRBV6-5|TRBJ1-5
ASSYLGGDQPQH
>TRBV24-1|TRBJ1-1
ATSTERNTEAF
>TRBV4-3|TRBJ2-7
ASSPQGSSYEQY
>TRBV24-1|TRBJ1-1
ATEGTQRTEAF
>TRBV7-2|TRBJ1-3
ASSLHLRGSSGNTIY
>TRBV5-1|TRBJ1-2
ASSWDSSPEGYT
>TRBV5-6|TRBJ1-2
ASSSPTGGSSYGYT
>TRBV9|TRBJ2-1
ASSVGGGASRQF
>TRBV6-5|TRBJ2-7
ASSYGTGVYEQY
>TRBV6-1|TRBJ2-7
ASSEQAGASYEQY
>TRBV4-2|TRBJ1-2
ASSRLNRENYGYT
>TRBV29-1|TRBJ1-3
SVVGTGGGNTIY
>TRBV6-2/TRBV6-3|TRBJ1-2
ASSRDGGVNGYT
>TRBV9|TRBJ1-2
ASSKENRGQVYGYT
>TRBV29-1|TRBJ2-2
SVDGASSNTGELF
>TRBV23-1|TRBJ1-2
ASSQYAGGLGYT
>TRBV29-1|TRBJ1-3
SVWAPNSGNTIY
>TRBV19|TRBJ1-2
ASKISADYGYT
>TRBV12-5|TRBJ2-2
ASGSRRLEGGELF
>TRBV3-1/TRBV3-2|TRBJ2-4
ASSPTVSNIQY
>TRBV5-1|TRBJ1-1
ASSSQGAPGTEAF
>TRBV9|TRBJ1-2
ASSPWEYGYT
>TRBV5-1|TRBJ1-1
ASSPGRMNTEAF
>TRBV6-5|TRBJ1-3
ASSWDLGNTIY
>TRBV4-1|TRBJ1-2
ASSQDPGQGANYGYT
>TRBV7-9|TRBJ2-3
ASTDGEGAMTQY
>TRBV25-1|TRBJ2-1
ASSGLAVYNEQF
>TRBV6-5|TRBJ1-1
ATGGHLNTEAF
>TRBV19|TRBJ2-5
ASSGQFGAQY